This entry describes one T cell receptor (beta chain). The antigen is unknown. Each donor supplied ten milliliters of peripheral blood. For the second PCR, which ran for about 7 to 11 cycles, a sample-barcoded 5' primer and a J-beta primer mix were used. Researchers report that each sample yielded at least 2.5 million CDR3-containing paired-end reads. MiXCR, applied by TCRdb to the 5' RACE reads, yields one record per CDR3 protein. This sample has 1.5 million to 2 million distinct CDR3 sequences, with 28% found just once. The V gene lost 5 bases and the J gene lost 5 bases, with 13 bases spanning the gap. Germline CDR1 is MNHEY and CDR2 is SMNVEV (reference sequence). The CDR3 totals 14 residues. The data are from a study of blood T cells in healthy people across ages. Study-wide findings and caveats: The study found more naive CD4+ cells and higher diversity in long-lived than aged donors.

The chain is built from TRBV27 and TRBJ1-5; D remains unclear. The source of this sequence is a woman aged 25 to 39 in good health. The sample consisted of blood. The CDR3 sequence is CASSPSRSHQPQHF. As DNA, the CDR3 is TGTGCCAGCAGTCCTTCAAGATCCCATCAGCCCCAGCATTTT.